This TCR beta chain was retrieved from a study of cytomegalovirus exposure and HLA in healthy donors. Study-wide points: Earlier analysis yielded a pattern in which most TCR beta V segments were productive about 90% or about 30% of the time. CMV serostatus stood as the only immune exposure information on hand. In a later analysis, donors in an Asian-associated ancestry cluster reportedly had fewer N-insertions in productive TCRs than the cohort mean. A later examination showed that TCR association rates differed by HLA locus, with DRB1 most and HLA-C fewest.

Vbeta (60) and Jbeta (13) primers were used in the PCR. Sequencing used immunoSEQ multiplex PCR; TCRdb keeps in-frame clones, though not all of them. The profile covers 150,000 to 170,000 clones, with approximately 72% appearing a single time and approximately 3% taken by the ten largest. About this clone itself: As yet, its antigen is unknown.

J gave up 5 bases and V 0 bases, and 5 bases lay outside the gene matches. This CDR3 has 16 amino acids. Germline lookup yields CDR1 SGHRS and CDR2 YFSETQ. The chain recombines TRBV5-1 with TRBJ2-5; 12 bases map to TRBD2. This clonotype was obtained from a man between 18 and 35 years old in good health and CMV-seronegative. Input material: PBMCs. CDR3 protein: CASSLGTSGAGETQYF. The CDR3 bases are TGCGCCAGCAGCTTGGGGACTAGCGGGGCCGGGGAGACCCAGTACTTC.